The 23 T cell receptor beta chains below come from one sample, sequenced in a study of blood T cell repertoires in COVID-19. Repertoires were generated with immunoSEQ multiplex PCR, while TCRdb's copy carries only in-frame clones and drops some. The sample lists approximately 100,000 clones; roughly 90% were seen once. Sequencing input: peripheral blood. The receptor source for this set is a human donor in a cohort sampled during active COVID-19.

V and J are TRBV3-1 (or the pseudogene TRBV3-2) and TRBJ2-7; possibly TRBD1 for D (5 bases). Trimming cost V 1 base and J 6 bases, with 13 bases left between them. CDR3 length equals 14 residues. The V gene's germline CDR1 is LGHDT and CDR2 YNNKEL (reference sequence). The CDR3 region has the DNA TGTGCCAGCAGCCAAGGGCTAGACAGCGTCGAGCAGTACTTC. As protein: CASSQGLDSVEQYF.

The genes are TRBV5-4 and TRBJ2-7, with TRBD2 matching over 11 bases. The germline V gene encodes CDR1 SGHNT and CDR2 YYREEE (reference sequence). V gave up 1 base and J gave up 1 base; unmatched junction bases: 1. The CDR3 runs 15 residues. The CDR3 is CASSLLAGGSYEQYF. The CDR3, as DNA: TGTGCCAGCAGCTTGTTAGCGGGGGGGTCCTACGAGCAGTACTTC.

This sequence joins TRBV15 and TRBJ1-1; no reliable D call. The germline V and J ends were trimmed by 7 bases and 1 base, with 13 bases remaining between them. CDR1 and CDR2 (germline): LNHNV, YYDKDF (reference sequence). The CDR3 length is 14 residues. The CDR3 coding sequence is TGTGCCACCATGTTTAGACAAGAGAACACTGAAGCTTTCTTT. Protein sequence: CATMFRQENTEAFF.

The chain has TRBV10-1 and TRBJ2-1; 10 bases align to TRBD1. V shed 5 bases and J 4 bases; nucleotides not matched to a gene: 5. This CDR3 spans 15 amino acids. Looked up from germline, CDR1 is WNHNN and CDR2 is SYGVQD (reference sequence). CDR3 sequence: CASSSRDRGYNEQFF. CDR3 DNA: TGCGCCAGCAGTTCCCGGGACAGGGGTTACAATGAGCAGTTCTTC.

This clone appeared a single time. The genes are TRBV28 and TRBJ1-5, with TRBD1 as a possible D gene (5 bases). CDR3 length: 15 amino acids. V lost 2 bases to trimming and J lost 0 bases, with 8 bases between them. The V gene's germline CDR1 is MDHEN and CDR2 SYDVKM. The CDR3 reads CASSLGGDSNQPQHF. CDR3 sequence (DNA): TGTGCCAGCAGTTTAGGGGGGGATAGCAATCAGCCCCAGCATTTT.

As DNA, the CDR3 is TGTGCCAGCGGACTAGCGGGAACAGATACGCAGTATTTT. Its protein product is CASGLAGTDTQYF. The rearrangement uses TRBV10-3 and TRBJ2-3; 12 bases line up with TRBD2. Germline V lookup: CDR1 ENHRY, CDR2 SYGVKD. Losses at the gene ends were 10 bases for V and 3 bases for J; bases not matched to a gene: 2. The CDR3 runs to 13 residues.

The chain carries TRBV9 and TRBJ2-1, with 7 bases aligning to TRBD2. J gave up 9 bases and V 0 bases, and 9 bases lay outside the gene matches. The CDR3 covers 15 residues. Germline V gene lookup returns CDR1 SGDLS and CDR2 YYNGEE. This chain's CDR3 is CASSVGAGSGLEQFF. In nucleotides, the CDR3 is TGTGCCAGCAGCGTAGGAGCGGGGAGCGGTCTTGAGCAGTTCTTC. The full variable domain, its missing parts supplied by reference TRBV9 and TRBJ2-1, is DSGVTQTPKHLITATGQRVTLRCSPRSGDLSVYWYQQSLDQGLQFLIQYYNGEERAKGNILERFSAQQFPDLHSELNLSSLELGDSALYFCASSVGAGSGLEQFFGPGTRLTVL.

The rearrangement uses TRBV27 and TRBJ2-1; 13 nucleotides line up with TRBD2. J lost 4 bases, V lost 5 bases, and 8 bases had no gene match. This CDR3 contains 17 residues. Germline V gives CDR1 MNHEY, CDR2 SMNVEV (reference sequence). This CDR3 reads CASSQTSGGTLYNEQFF. CDR3 sequence (DNA): TGTGCCAGCAGTCAGACTAGCGGGGGGACACTTTACAATGAGCAGTTCTTC.

V usage is TRBV6-5 and J usage is TRBJ2-1; 9 bases are shared with TRBD2. The V segment lost 8 bases and the J segment 7 bases; nucleotides outside the gene matches: 9. This CDR3 is 14 amino acids long. In germline, CDR1 is MNHEY, CDR2 SVGAGI. The CDR3 DNA sequence: TGTGCCAGCCTTCGCGGGAGGGCTCGAAATGAGCAGTTCTTC. Its protein product is CASLRGRARNEQFF.

The CDR3 here is CASSYIRTGYYEQYF. CDR3 coding DNA: TGTGCCAGCAGTTACATCCGGACAGGATACTACGAGCAGTACTTC. The chain links TRBV6-2 or TRBV6-3 to TRBJ2-7; 7 bases fit TRBD1. The CDR3 is made up of 15 amino acids. Germline-derived CDR1 and CDR2 are MNHEY and SVGEGT. V shed 2 bases and J 3 bases; nucleotides not matched to a gene: 7.

The rearrangement links TRBV28 to TRBJ2-7; no clear D. The CDR3 length is 11 residues. CDR1 and CDR2 (germline): MDHEN, SYDVKM. The V and J ends lost 4 bases and 3 bases respectively, with 4 bases between them. In nucleotides, the CDR3 is TGTGCCAGCAGTTCAATCTACGAGCAGTACTTC. Translating gives CASSSIYEQYF.

V is TRBV4-2 and J is TRBJ2-1; 11 bases agree with TRBD2. There are 16 residues in the CDR3. The trim removed 1 base at V and 8 bases at J, leaving 7 bases unmatched. Looked up from germline, CDR1 is LGHNA and CDR2 is YNFKEQ. The CDR3: CASSQALAGGEDEQFF. The DNA for the CDR3 is TGTGCCAGCAGCCAAGCTCTAGCGGGAGGCGAAGATGAGCAGTTCTTC.

V is TRBV7-6 and J is TRBJ2-7; 14 positions agree with TRBD2. From germline, CDR1 is SGHVS and CDR2 FNYEAQ. CDR3 length: 15 residues. V lost 5 bases to trimming and J lost 5 bases; unmatched junction nucleotides: 5. The CDR3 is CASSPGTSGSDEQYF. The CDR3 coding sequence is TGTGCCAGCAGCCCAGGGACTAGCGGGAGTGACGAGCAGTACTTC.

This clone was detected only once. The chain couples TRBV19 to TRBJ2-7; a possible D gene is TRBD1 (7 bases). The CDR3 contains 15 residues. The germline V gene has CDR1 LNHDA and CDR2 SQIVND (reference sequence). Trimming pared 4 bases from V and 1 base from J, leaving 14 bases between. CDR3 sequence (DNA): TGTGCCAGTAGTAATACAGGGGACTTATCCTACGAGCAGTACTTC. It translates to CASSNTGDLSYEQYF.

The rearrangement joins TRBV4-1 to TRBJ2-5, with TRBD2 matching 9 bases. This CDR3 contains 15 residues. Looked up from germline, CDR1 is MGHRA and CDR2 is YSYEKL. J was trimmed by 4 bases and V by 1 base; bases with no gene match: 4. As DNA, the CDR3 is TGCGCCAGCAGCCAAGCGAGCGGGGGGATAGAGACCCAGTACTTC. Its protein product is CASSQASGGIETQYF.

V and J are TRBV27 and TRBJ2-3; TRBD2 aligns across 14 bases. This CDR3 contains 17 residues. V gave up 5 bases and J gave up 7 bases; unmatched junction bases: 11. CDR1 MNHEY and CDR2 SMNVEV come from the germline V gene (reference sequence). The CDR3 spells CASSRKGTSGRGNTQYF. The CDR3 nucleotides read TGTGCCAGCAGTCGGAAGGGGACTAGCGGGAGAGGGAATACGCAGTATTTT.

This sequence joins TRBV14 and TRBJ2-7, with 7 bases lining up with TRBD1. The CDR3 loop spans 13 amino acids. The germline V gene has CDR1 SGHDN and CDR2 FVKESK. V lost 4 bases to trimming and J lost 7 bases; unmatched junction nucleotides: 7. The CDR3 reads CASSPDRRTEQYF. The CDR3, as DNA: TGTGCCAGCAGCCCGGACAGGCGTACGGAGCAGTACTTC.

The chain links TRBV5-8 to TRBJ2-1; tentatively, D is TRBD1 (5 bases). Trimming removed 0 bases from V and 6 bases from J, with 16 bases in between. Looked up from germline, CDR1 is SGHTS and CDR2 is YDEGEE. The CDR3 length is 16 residues. The CDR3 coding sequence is TGTGCCAGCAGCTTGGGGAGACAGAGCTTTTCCAATGAGCAGTTCTTC. Protein: CASSLGRQSFSNEQFF.

The gene calls are TRBV19 and TRBJ1-2; D might be TRBD1 (6 bases). The V and J ends lost 8 bases and 4 bases respectively, with 14 bases between them. CDR1 LNHDA and CDR2 SQIVND come from the germline V gene (reference sequence). There are 13 residues in the CDR3. Here the CDR3 reads CASSRDNAYGYTF. CDR3 DNA sequence: TGTGCCAGTTCCCGGGACAATGCCTATGGCTACACCTTC.

The chain couples TRBV6-5 to TRBJ1-2, with 7 bases fitting TRBD1. This CDR3 is 15 amino acids long. Looked up from germline, CDR1 is MNHEY and CDR2 is SVGAGI. J lost 3 bases, V lost 6 bases, and 10 bases had no gene match. The CDR3, as DNA: TGTGCCAGCAGCCTTTCCTCAGGGGGATACTATGGCTACACCTTC. It translates to CASSLSSGGYYGYTF.

The chain employs TRBV19 and TRBJ2-5, with a tentative D call TRBD2 (7 bases). There are 15 residues in the CDR3. The germline V and J ends were trimmed by 5 bases and 1 base, with 14 bases remaining between them. Germline values: CDR1 LNHDA, CDR2 SQIVND (reference sequence). The CDR3 nucleotides read TGTGCCAGTAGTGACCCCGGGGGGCCCCAAGAGACCCAGTACTTC. This encodes CASSDPGGPQETQYF.

The genes are TRBV10-3 and TRBJ2-3, with TRBD2 identical over 9 bases. CDR3 length equals 16 residues. The J segment lost 2 bases and the V segment lost 5 bases, leaving 8 bases of the junction unmatched. In germline, CDR1 is ENHRY, CDR2 SYGVKD. The CDR3 spells CAISSIERGDTDTQYF. The DNA for the CDR3 is TGTGCCATCAGTTCTATCGAGCGGGGGGACACAGATACGCAGTATTTT.

The chain has TRBV19 and TRBJ1-2; TRBD1 aligns across 7 bases. J lost 4 bases, V lost 9 bases, and 8 bases had no gene match. Germline CDR1 is LNHDA and CDR2 is SQIVND (reference sequence). The CDR3 spans 13 residues. CDR3 in DNA: TGTGCCAGCTGGACAGGCGGCGGCTATGGCTACACCTTC. It yields the protein CASWTGGGYGYTF.